These 25 T cell receptor beta chains originate from one sample sequenced in a study of CD8 T cells in ankylosing spondylitis (TCRdb year 2017). The research as a whole found: Blood from ankylosing spondylitis patients appeared to be characterized by a TCR beta motif composed of roughly eight highly homologous amino acid variants.

These receptors are not linked to any known antigen. The library was made by 5' RACE. The instrument was an Illumina HiSeq 2500. The public reads were run again by TCRdb, first through fastp at Q25 and then through MiXCR, and only productive beta chains were kept. All rows with the same CDR3 protein become a single entry with the most common DNA and genes. The sample profile shows a few hundred thousand distinct CDR3 sequences; 15% to 20% of them were found once. The top ten clonotypes cover 40% to 50% of the sample. Input material: blood, either unsorted or a sorted T cell fraction (not recorded which). These receptors all come from a male donor with ankylosing spondylitis.

This chain uses TRBV5-6 with TRBJ1-4, with D unclear. In germline, CDR1 is SGHDT, CDR2 YYEEEE. This CDR3 has 14 residues. V was pared by 4 bases and J by 5 bases, with 12 bases between. CDR3 coding DNA: TGTGCCAGCAGCCAACTTCATGCGAATGAAAAACTGTTTTTT. Protein product: CASSQLHANEKLFF.

In this sample, this clonotype turned up a few times. The J gene is TRBJ2-7, the V gene TRBV24-1; 7 positions match TRBD1. After removal of 4 bases from V and 4 bases from J, the junction contained 6 bases not matched to a gene. The CDR3 is 14 amino acids. Germline CDR1 and CDR2: KGHDR and SFDVKD. The CDR3: CATSDPMTGYEQYF. CDR3 sequence (DNA): TGTGCCACCAGTGACCCTATGACAGGGTACGAGCAGTACTTC.

This clonotype showed up many times. This chain connects TRBV12-3 or TRBV12-4 to TRBJ2-7, with D possibly being TRBD2 (5 bases). V lost 2 bases to trimming and J lost 7 bases, with 6 bases between them. This CDR3 region has 11 residues. The CDR3 DNA reads as TGTGCCAGCAGTTTAAGCGGTGAGCAGTACTTC. Amino acids: CASSLSGEQYF.

The rearrangement joins TRBV15 to TRBJ1-5; 7 bases fit TRBD1. Germline V lookup: CDR1 LNHNV, CDR2 YYDKDF (reference sequence). The junction had 2 bases not matched to a gene; V was cut back by 0 bases and J by 6 bases. This CDR3 has 14 residues. The DNA of the CDR3 is TGTGCCACCAGCAGAGATTGGGACAGTCAGCCCCAGCATTTT. Translating gives CATSRDWDSQPQHF.

The chain couples TRBV6-1 to TRBJ2-5; D ambiguous. With 1 base removed from V and 1 base from J, the gap between germline ends came to 4 bases. The CDR3 sequence is 13 residues long. Per the germline V gene, CDR1 is MNHNS and CDR2 is SASEGT. CDR3 nucleotide sequence: TGTGCCAGCAGTGAAGTCAGCCAAGAGACCCAGTACTTC. Its translation is CASSEVSQETQYF.

A few counts support this clonotype. The chain uses TRBV7-9 and TRBJ2-5; 11 bases match TRBD2. The CDR3 runs 17 residues. With V trimmed by 6 bases and J by 2 bases, 11 bases remained unmatched. Germline assignment: CDR1 SEHNR and CDR2 FQNEAQ (reference sequence). CDR3: CASSFPLSGGDQETQYF. CDR3 nucleotides: TGTGCCAGCAGTTTCCCCCTTAGCGGGGGGGATCAAGAGACCCAGTACTTC. Based on the CDR3 plus reference TRBV7-9 and TRBJ2-5, the full variable domain is DTGVSQNPRHKITKRGQNVTFRCDPISEHNRLYWYRQTLGQGPEFLTYFQNEAQLEKSRLLSDRFSAERPKGSFSTLEIQRTEQGDSAMYLCASSFPLSGGDQETQYFGPGTRLLVL.

The chain has TRBV6-2 or TRBV6-3 and TRBJ2-2; no clear D gene. The V end was cut by 10 bases, the J end by 9 bases, with 15 bases between. CDR1 MNHEY and CDR2 SVGEGT come from the germline V gene. The CDR3 length is 12 residues. The CDR3 bases are TGTGCCACCCAGACACCTACAAGGGAGCTGTTTTTT. Translated: CATQTPTRELFF.

This clonotype has a handful of counts. This chain links TRBV4-1 with TRBJ1-2, with TRBD1 matching over 9 bases. J was trimmed by 3 bases and V by 3 bases; bases with no gene match: 5. The CDR3 sequence is 15 residues long. The germline V gene encodes CDR1 MGHRA and CDR2 YSYEKL. CDR3 in amino acids: CASSHLQGADYGYTF. The CDR3 DNA reads TGCGCCAGCAGCCACCTACAGGGGGCTGACTATGGCTACACCTTC.

The chain employs TRBV5-6 and TRBJ2-7, with D perhaps TRBD2 (6 bases). CDR1 is SGHDT and CDR2 is YYEEEE in the germline V gene. This CDR3 is 13 amino acids long. Trimming cost V 4 bases and J 7 bases, with 15 bases left between them. CDR3 protein: CASSAGPLPEQYF. In DNA, the CDR3 is TGTGCCAGCAGCGCGGGACCGTTGCCGGAGCAGTACTTC.

This clonotype was recorded a few times. V is TRBV4-1 and J is TRBJ2-7, with D maybe TRBD2 (5 bases). From germline, CDR1 is MGHRA and CDR2 YSYEKL. The CDR3 length is 14 residues. V gave up 3 bases and J gave up 0 bases, with 9 bases separating them. The CDR3 protein is CASSQPGSSYEQYF. In DNA, the CDR3 is TGCGCCAGCAGCCAGCCTGGGAGCTCCTACGAGCAGTACTTC.

This clonotype has a handful of counts. V and J are TRBV4-2 and TRBJ1-5; unclear D gene. There are 15 residues in the CDR3. With 1 base removed from V and 0 bases from J, the gap between germline ends came to 7 bases. Germline V lookup: CDR1 LGHNA, CDR2 YNFKEQ. This CDR3 reads CASSQGKNSNQPQHF. The CDR3 region has the DNA TGTGCCAGCAGCCAAGGGAAGAATAGCAATCAGCCCCAGCATTTT.

This clonotype was seen many times. This chain links TRBV15 with TRBJ2-7; possibly TRBD2 for D (5 bases). The CDR3 contains 14 residues. With 5 bases removed from V and 3 bases from J, the gap between germline ends came to 14 bases. Germline CDR1 is LNHNV and CDR2 is YYDKDF (reference sequence). For the CDR3, the DNA is TGTGCCACCAGCTCTCTCGGGATGAACTACGAGCAGTACTTC. Protein product: CATSSLGMNYEQYF.

This clonotype was counted at least ten times. The V gene is TRBV7-9, the J gene TRBJ1-2; TRBD1 matches at 9 bases. The CDR3 covers 14 residues. V lost 4 bases and J lost 4; bases outside the gene matches: 4. Germline V gives CDR1 SEHNR, CDR2 FQNEAQ (reference sequence). The chain's CDR3 is CASSSGTGLYGYTF. The CDR3 DNA is TGTGCCAGCAGCTCCGGGACAGGGCTCTATGGCTACACCTTC. Based on the CDR3 plus reference TRBV7-9 and TRBJ1-2, the full variable domain is DTGVSQNPRHKITKRGQNVTFRCDPISEHNRLYWYRQTLGQGPEFLTYFQNEAQLEKSRLLSDRFSAERPKGSFSTLEIQRTEQGDSAMYLCASSSGTGLYGYTFGSGTRLTVV.

The V gene is TRBV7-9, the J gene TRBJ1-2; 8 nucleotides align to TRBD1. This CDR3 region has 16 residues. Trimming removed 1 base from V and 5 bases from J; junction bases left unmatched: 9. Germline V gene lookup returns CDR1 SEHNR and CDR2 FQNEAQ (reference sequence). DNA of the CDR3: TGTGCCAGCAGCTTAGTTGGCCAGGGGGCGTTGTATGGCTACACCTTC. It is translated as CASSLVGQGALYGYTF. Using reference TRBV7-9 and TRBJ1-2 for the parts outside the CDR3, the full variable domain is DTGVSQNPRHKITKRGQNVTFRCDPISEHNRLYWYRQTLGQGPEFLTYFQNEAQLEKSRLLSDRFSAERPKGSFSTLEIQRTEQGDSAMYLCASSLVGQGALYGYTFGSGTRLTVV.

The chain recombines TRBV27 with TRBJ2-7; weak D call: TRBD2 (6 bases). CDR1 MNHEY and CDR2 SMNVEV come from the germline V gene (reference sequence). This CDR3 region has 16 residues. V lost 0 bases to trimming and J lost 5 bases, with 17 bases between them. The CDR3 protein is CASSLSQDYSPHEQYF. CDR3 DNA sequence: TGTGCCAGCAGTTTATCGCAGGACTACTCTCCCCACGAGCAGTACTTC.

This clonotype occurred a few times. CDR3 protein: CASSTTGQAVRDDEQFF. The CDR3 DNA reads as TGTGCCAGCAGCACGACGGGACAGGCCGTTAGGGACGATGAGCAGTTCTTC. The chain joins TRBV3-1 to TRBJ2-1; TRBD1 matches at 8 bases. The trim removed 5 bases at V and 8 bases at J, leaving 17 bases unmatched. CDR3 length: 17 residues. Germline CDR1 and CDR2: LGHDT and YNNKEL (reference sequence).

The chain is built from TRBV9 and TRBJ2-7, with TRBD1 identical over 8 bases. CDR1 and CDR2 from the germline V gene are SGDLS and YYNGEE. The CDR3 length is 14 residues. J gave up 6 bases and V 2 bases, and 7 bases lay outside the gene matches. The CDR3 DNA reads TGTGCCAGCAGCGTCTTCGGACAGGGTGGCGAGCAGTACTTC. Protein product: CASSVFGQGGEQYF.

The chain links TRBV28 to TRBJ1-1; no firm D call. Germline CDR1 MDHEN, CDR2 SYDVKM. V lost 3 bases to trimming and J lost 0 bases, with 11 bases between them. CDR3 length: 15 residues. CDR3 in DNA: TGTGCCAGCAGTTTGTTGCAGGAGATGAACACTGAAGCTTTCTTT. This codes for CASSLLQEMNTEAFF.

The chain combines TRBV7-9 with TRBJ2-1, with TRBD2 matching 10 bases. The CDR3 runs to 16 residues. Germline V gene lookup returns CDR1 SEHNR and CDR2 FQNEAQ (reference sequence). V trimming: 1 base; J trimming: 5 bases; junction bases outside the gene matches: 5. This chain's CDR3 is CASSLVIAGGHNEQFF. In DNA, the CDR3 is TGTGCCAGCAGCTTAGTCATAGCGGGAGGCCACAATGAGCAGTTCTTC. Full variable domain (missing parts from reference TRBV7-9 and TRBJ2-1): DTGVSQNPRHKITKRGQNVTFRCDPISEHNRLYWYRQTLGQGPEFLTYFQNEAQLEKSRLLSDRFSAERPKGSFSTLEIQRTEQGDSAMYLCASSLVIAGGHNEQFFGPGTRLTVL.

V and J are TRBV21-1 and TRBJ2-6; TRBD1, the table's D call, lacks a check against the DNA. TRBV21-1 corresponds to a pseudogene. The CDR3 is 15 amino acids. CDR3 coding DNA: TGTGCCAGCAGCAACAGGGGGGACGGGGCCAACGTCCTGACTTTC. Its protein product is CASSNRGDGANVLTF.

This clonotype was recorded at least ten times. This chain joins TRBV5-1 and TRBJ2-3, with D unclear. V shed 0 bases and J shed 3 bases, with 2 bases lying between them. CDR1 is SGHRS and CDR2 is YFSETQ in the germline V gene. The CDR3 is made up of 12 amino acids. In DNA, the CDR3 is TGCGCCAGCAGCTTGGAGACAGATACGCAGTATTTT. It specifies CASSLETDTQYF.

The chain has TRBV28 and TRBJ2-7; 7 nucleotides align to TRBD2. V was pared by 6 bases and J by 2 bases, with 19 bases of the junction left unmatched. Germline V lookup: CDR1 MDHEN, CDR2 SYDVKM. There are 18 residues in the CDR3. This CDR3 is CASRQWEGSNSNTYEQYF. CDR3 nucleotide sequence: TGTGCCAGCAGGCAGTGGGAGGGATCAAACTCAAACACCTACGAGCAGTACTTC.

In DNA form, the CDR3 reads TGTGCCAGCAGCGTAGCACGGGGCTACGAGCAGTACTTC. Amino acids: CASSVARGYEQYF. The chain links TRBV9 to TRBJ2-7; perhaps TRBD2 as D (5 bases). CDR3 length: 13 residues. The germline V gene encodes CDR1 SGDLS and CDR2 YYNGEE. V gave up 0 bases and J gave up 3 bases, with 7 bases separating them.

The chain uses TRBV12-3 or TRBV12-4 and TRBJ2-7; D remains unclear. The CDR3 totals 13 residues. The ends were cut back, 6 bases at V and 0 bases at J, with 9 bases in the middle. CDR3 in amino acids: CASRDPSSYEQYF. The CDR3 DNA is TGTGCCAGCAGGGACCCGAGCTCCTACGAGCAGTACTTC.

The chain carries TRBV7-8 and TRBJ2-7; D call uncertain. The V gene's germline CDR1 is SGHVS and CDR2 FQNEAQ. The CDR3 has 13 residues. Trimming cost V 5 bases and J 3 bases, with 11 bases left between them. The CDR3 DNA is TGTGCCAGCAGCCGCCCCTACAGCTACGAGCAGTACTTC. This sequence encodes CASSRPYSYEQYF.